This T cell receptor beta chain was profiled in a study of CD8+ T cells in alopecia areata. About the study: The protocol delivered tofacitinib for 6 to 18 months, then withdrew it for 6 months. Study observations and caveats: It was lesional scalp, especially alopecia totalis/universalis, that showed higher clonality than normal scalp.

For this clone: Its antigen remains unidentified.

Treatment described: oral pan-JAK inhibitor, 5-10 mg twice daily. The ends were cut back, 7 bases at V and 0 bases at J, with 11 bases in the middle. CDR1 is SNHLY and CDR2 is FYNNEI in the germline V gene. The length of the CDR3 is 14 residues. RNA was extracted and reverse transcribed into cDNA as the sequencing template. Using immunoSEQ multiplex PCR, the repertoire was profiled, and TCRdb retains in-frame clones only, with some absent. Of 150,000 or so clones listed, approximately 59% are singletons. The chain combines TRBV2 with TRBJ2-3, with D perhaps matching TRBD1 (5 bases). Specimen: CD4+ T cells sorted from blood, collected at approximately week 56, from a patient treated with tofacitinib. The sequence came from a human donor with alopecia areata. The CDR3 here is CASNDRLSTDTQYF. The CDR3 bases are TGTGCCAGCAATGACAGACTTAGCACAGATACGCAGTATTTT.